This TCR beta chain was identified during a study of blood T cell repertoires in COVID-19. Overall study context: PBMCs, B-cell-depleted T cells, or T cells were the source of the cDNA or gDNA that made up the material.

TCRdb keeps only in-frame clones here, not all; method: immunoSEQ multiplex PCR. The repertoire holds tens of thousands of clones, with around 92% as singletons. The CDR3 has 13 residues. Germline V gives CDR1 SNHLY, CDR2 FYNNEI. Trimming shortened V by 10 bases and J by 0 bases, and 13 bases separated the two germline ends. The origin of this receptor is a human donor with active COVID-19. The donor label of this sample is uncertain. The V and J genes are TRBV2 and TRBJ2-7, with D possibly TRBD2 on 5 matching bases. The sample consisted of peripheral blood. Written as DNA, the CDR3 is TGTGCCAAAGCGGAGCACAGCTCCTACGAGCAGTACTTC. Translating gives CAKAEHSSYEQYF. The variable domain in full, with the rest retrieved from reference TRBV2 and TRBJ2-7, is EPEVTQTPSHQVTQMGQEVILRCVPISNHLYFYWYRQILGQKVEFLVSFYNNEISEKSEIFDDQFSVERPDGSNFTLKIRSTKLEDSAMYFCAKAEHSSYEQYFGPGTRLTVT.